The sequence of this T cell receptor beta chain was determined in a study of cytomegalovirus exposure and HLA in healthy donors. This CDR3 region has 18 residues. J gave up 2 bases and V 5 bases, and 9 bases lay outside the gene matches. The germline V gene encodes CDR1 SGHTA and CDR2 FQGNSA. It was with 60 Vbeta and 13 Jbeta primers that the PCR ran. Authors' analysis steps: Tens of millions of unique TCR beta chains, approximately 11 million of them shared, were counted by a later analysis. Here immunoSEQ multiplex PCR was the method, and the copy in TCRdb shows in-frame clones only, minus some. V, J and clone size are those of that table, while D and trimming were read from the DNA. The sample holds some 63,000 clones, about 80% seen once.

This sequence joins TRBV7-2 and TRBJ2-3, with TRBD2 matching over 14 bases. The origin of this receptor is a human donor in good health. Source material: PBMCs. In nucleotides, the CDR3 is TGTGCCAGCAGCCCTAGGGGACTAGCGGGGGTGTACACAGATACGCAGTATTTT. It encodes CASSPRGLAGVYTDTQYF.